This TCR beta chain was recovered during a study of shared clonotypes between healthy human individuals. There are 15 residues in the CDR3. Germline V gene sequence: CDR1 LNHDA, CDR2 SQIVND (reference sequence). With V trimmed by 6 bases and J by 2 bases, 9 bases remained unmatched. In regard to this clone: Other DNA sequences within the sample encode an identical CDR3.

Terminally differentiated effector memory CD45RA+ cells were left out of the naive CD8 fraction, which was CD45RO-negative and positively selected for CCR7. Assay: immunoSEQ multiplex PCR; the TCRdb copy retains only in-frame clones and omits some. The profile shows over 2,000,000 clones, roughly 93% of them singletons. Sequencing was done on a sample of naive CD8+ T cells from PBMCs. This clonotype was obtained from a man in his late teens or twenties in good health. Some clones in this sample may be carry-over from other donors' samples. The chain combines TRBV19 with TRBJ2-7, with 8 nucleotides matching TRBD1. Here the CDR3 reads CASSSPGTGAYEQYF. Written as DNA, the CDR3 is TGTGCCAGTAGCAGTCCCGGGACAGGTGCCTACGAGCAGTACTTC. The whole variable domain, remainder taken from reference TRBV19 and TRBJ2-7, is DGGITQSPKYLFRKEGQNVTLSCEQNLNHDAMYWYRQDPGQGLRLIYYSQIVNDFQKGDIAEGYSVSREKKESFPLTVTSAQKNPTAFYLCASSSPGTGAYEQYFGPGTRLTVT.